Below are 8 T cell receptor beta chains sequenced from a single sample in a study of beta chain features in type 1 diabetes. Expressed TCRB transcripts were sequenced, since all the RNA that had been isolated was reverse transcribed. The repertoire was sequenced with immunoSEQ multiplex PCR; TCRdb's copy has only in-frame clones and lacks some. The table records about 140,000 clones, about 9.7% of them present only once. The sample comprised central memory CD4+ T cells from blood. The source is a woman between 40 and 50 years old in good health.

This chain links TRBV7-2 with TRBJ2-2; 11 nucleotides match TRBD2. Trimming cost V 6 bases and J 7 bases; bases outside gene matches: 16. Germline CDR1 and CDR2: SGHTA and FQGNSA. This CDR3 is 18 amino acids long. The CDR3 is CASRRLAGGTFFGGELFF. CDR3 sequence (DNA): TGTGCCAGCAGAAGATTAGCGGGGGGGACATTTTTTGGCGGGGAGCTGTTTTTT.

The CDR3: CASSYDTGNGYTF. The DNA for the CDR3 is TGTGCCAGCAGTTACGATACAGGCAATGGCTACACCTTC. This chain links TRBV6-5 with TRBJ1-2, with D tentatively TRBD1 (5 bases). This CDR3 is built from 13 residues. CDR1 MNHEY and CDR2 SVGAGI come from the germline V gene. V was shortened by 2 bases and J by 6 bases, with 10 bases between the two germline ends.

This clone has a handful of counts. The chain uses TRBV5-1 and TRBJ1-1; D might be TRBD1 (5 bases). Trimming removed 0 bases at V and 6 bases at J, with 12 bases between. Germline V gene data show CDR1 as SGHRS and CDR2 as YFSETQ. The CDR3 has 14 residues. CDR3 sequence: CASSLGGVLSEAFF. The CDR3 bases are TGCGCCAGCAGCTTGGGGGGGGTTCTGTCTGAAGCTTTCTTT.

This clone was seen only a few times. This rearrangement joins TRBV5-1 to TRBJ1-1; TRBD1 is a possible D gene (5 bases). This CDR3 region has 13 residues. Between the trimmed V and J ends, which lost 4 bases and 2 bases, there was a span of 9 bases. Per the germline V gene, CDR1 is SGHRS and CDR2 is YFSETQ. DNA of the CDR3: TGCGCCAGCAGCAGGGGTAGCAACACTGAAGCTTTCTTT. Its protein product is CASSRGSNTEAFF.

This clone was seen only a few times. The rearrangement joins TRBV10-3 to TRBJ2-7, with TRBD1 identical over 7 bases. CDR3 size: 14 residues. Losses at the gene ends were 3 bases for V and 4 bases for J; bases not matched to a gene: 6. Germline CDR1 is ENHRY and CDR2 is SYGVKD. This CDR3 is CAISESGQSYEQYF. CDR3 in DNA: TGTGCCATCAGTGAATCGGGACAGTCTTACGAGCAGTACTTC.

This clone was seen a few times. The CDR3 sequence: CTRASSGQFF. Written as DNA, the CDR3 is TGTACAAGAGCTAGCTCGGGGCAGTTCTTC. The chain joins TRBV6-5 to TRBJ2-1; maybe TRBD2 (5 bases). This CDR3 spans 10 amino acids. The germline V gene encodes CDR1 MNHEY and CDR2 SVGAGI.

This clone has a handful of counts. The chain couples TRBV6-5 to TRBJ1-1; 8 nucleotides match TRBD1. After removal of 3 bases from V and 4 bases from J, the junction contained 10 bases not matched to a gene. The CDR3 has 16 residues. In germline, CDR1 is MNHEY, CDR2 SVGAGI. The CDR3: CASSYRGTGSGTEAFF. CDR3 DNA sequence: TGTGCCAGCAGTTATCGAGGGACAGGATCGGGCACTGAAGCTTTCTTT.

In this sample, this clone turned up a few times. This chain connects TRBV5-5 to TRBJ1-1, with D possibly being TRBD1 (5 bases). The CDR3 runs to 13 residues. The germline V gene has CDR1 SGHKS and CDR2 YYEKEE (reference sequence). Trimming took off 3 bases at V and 3 bases at J, with 9 bases between the two ends. Written as DNA, the CDR3 is TGTGCCAGCAGCTGGGGGGGGGACACTGAAGCTTTCTTT. This sequence encodes CASSWGGDTEAFF.